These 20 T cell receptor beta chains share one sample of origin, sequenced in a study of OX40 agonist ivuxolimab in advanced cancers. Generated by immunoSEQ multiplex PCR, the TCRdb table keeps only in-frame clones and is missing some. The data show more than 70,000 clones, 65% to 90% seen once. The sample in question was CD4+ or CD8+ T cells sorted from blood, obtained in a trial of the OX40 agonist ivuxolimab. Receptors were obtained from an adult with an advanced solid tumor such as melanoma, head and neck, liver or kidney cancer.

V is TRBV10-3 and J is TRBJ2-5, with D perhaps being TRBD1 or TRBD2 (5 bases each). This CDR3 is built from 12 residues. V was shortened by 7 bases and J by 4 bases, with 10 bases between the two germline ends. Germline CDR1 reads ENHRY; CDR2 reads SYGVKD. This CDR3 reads CAIKGESETQYF. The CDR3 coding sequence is TGTGCCATCAAAGGGGAGTCAGAGACCCAGTACTTC.

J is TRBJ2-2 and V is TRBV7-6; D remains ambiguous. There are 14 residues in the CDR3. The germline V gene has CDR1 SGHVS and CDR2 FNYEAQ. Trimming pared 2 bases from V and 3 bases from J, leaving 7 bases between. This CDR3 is CASSLSHYTGELFF. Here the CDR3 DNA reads TGTGCCAGCAGCTTAAGCCATTACACCGGGGAGCTGTTTTTT.

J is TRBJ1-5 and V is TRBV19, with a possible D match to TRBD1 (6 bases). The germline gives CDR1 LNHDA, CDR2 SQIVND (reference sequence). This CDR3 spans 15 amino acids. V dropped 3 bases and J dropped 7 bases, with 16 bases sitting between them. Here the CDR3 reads CASSITGGAEQPQHF. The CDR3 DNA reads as TGTGCCAGTAGTATTACCGGGGGCGCAGAACAGCCCCAGCATTTT.

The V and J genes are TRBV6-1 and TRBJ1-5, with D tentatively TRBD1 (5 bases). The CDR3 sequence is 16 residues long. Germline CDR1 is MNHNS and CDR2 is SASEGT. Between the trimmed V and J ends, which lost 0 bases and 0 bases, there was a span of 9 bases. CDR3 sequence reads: CASSEAGTVSNQPQHF. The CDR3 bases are TGTGCCAGCAGTGAAGCTGGGACCGTTAGCAATCAGCCCCAGCATTTT.

The CDR3 here is CASSRRQGNYGYTF. For the CDR3, the DNA is TGTGCCAGCAGTCGTAGACAGGGTAACTATGGCTACACCTTC. The gene calls are TRBV28 and TRBJ1-2, with 7 bases aligning to TRBD1. This CDR3 is built from 14 residues. Looked up from germline, CDR1 is MDHEN and CDR2 is SYDVKM. The junction had 4 bases not matched to a gene; V was cut back by 5 bases and J by 1 base.

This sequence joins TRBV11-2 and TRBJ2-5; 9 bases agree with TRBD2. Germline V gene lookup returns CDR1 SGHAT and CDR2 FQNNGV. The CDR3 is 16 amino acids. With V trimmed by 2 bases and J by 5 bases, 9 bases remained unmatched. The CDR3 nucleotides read TGTGCCAGCAGCTTAATCCGGTTAGCGGGGGCTGAGACCCAGTACTTC. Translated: CASSLIRLAGAETQYF.

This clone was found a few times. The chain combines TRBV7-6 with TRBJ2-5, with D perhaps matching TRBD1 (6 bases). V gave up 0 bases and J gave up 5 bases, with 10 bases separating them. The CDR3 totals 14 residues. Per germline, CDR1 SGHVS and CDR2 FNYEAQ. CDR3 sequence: CASSLAGAWETQYF. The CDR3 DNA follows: TGTGCCAGCAGCTTAGCGGGGGCTTGGGAGACCCAGTACTTC.

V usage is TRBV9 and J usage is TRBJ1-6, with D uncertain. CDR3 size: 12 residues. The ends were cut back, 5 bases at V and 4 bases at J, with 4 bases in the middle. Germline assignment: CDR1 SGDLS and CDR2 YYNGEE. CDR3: CASSTYNSPLHF. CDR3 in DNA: TGTGCCAGCAGTACATATAATTCACCCCTCCACTTT.

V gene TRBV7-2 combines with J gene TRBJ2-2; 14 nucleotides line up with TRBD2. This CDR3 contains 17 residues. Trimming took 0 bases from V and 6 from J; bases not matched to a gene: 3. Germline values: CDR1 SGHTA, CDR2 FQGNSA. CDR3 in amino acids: CASSLAPTSGRAGELFF. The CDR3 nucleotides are TGTGCCAGCAGCTTAGCCCCGACTAGCGGGAGGGCCGGGGAGCTGTTTTTT.

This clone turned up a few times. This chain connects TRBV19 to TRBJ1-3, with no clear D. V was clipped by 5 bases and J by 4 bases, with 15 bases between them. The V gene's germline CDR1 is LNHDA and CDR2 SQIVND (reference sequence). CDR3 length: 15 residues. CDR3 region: CASSPRPNFGNTIYF. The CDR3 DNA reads TGTGCCAGTAGTCCACGCCCGAATTTCGGAAACACCATATATTTT.

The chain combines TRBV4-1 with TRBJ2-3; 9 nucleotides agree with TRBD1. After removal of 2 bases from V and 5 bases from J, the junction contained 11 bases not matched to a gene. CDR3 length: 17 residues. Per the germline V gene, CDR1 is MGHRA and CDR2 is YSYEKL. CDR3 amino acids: CASSQPQEQGARDTQYF. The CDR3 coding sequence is TGCGCCAGCAGCCAACCGCAGGAACAGGGGGCGAGAGATACGCAGTATTTT.

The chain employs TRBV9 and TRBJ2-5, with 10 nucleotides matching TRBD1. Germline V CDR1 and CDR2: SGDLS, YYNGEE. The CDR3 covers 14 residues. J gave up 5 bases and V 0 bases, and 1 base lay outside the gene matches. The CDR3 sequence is CASSVGQGAETQYF. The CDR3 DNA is TGTGCCAGCAGCGTAGGACAGGGGGCGGAGACCCAGTACTTC.

This CDR3 reads CASSVGGGKDTGELFF. The CDR3 region has the DNA TGTGCCAGCAGCGTAGGGGGAGGGAAGGACACCGGGGAGCTGTTTTTT. J is TRBJ2-2 and V is TRBV9; 7 bases agree with TRBD2. Losses at the gene ends were 0 bases for V and 3 bases for J; bases not matched to a gene: 5. This CDR3 has 16 amino acids. The germline V gene encodes CDR1 SGDLS and CDR2 YYNGEE.

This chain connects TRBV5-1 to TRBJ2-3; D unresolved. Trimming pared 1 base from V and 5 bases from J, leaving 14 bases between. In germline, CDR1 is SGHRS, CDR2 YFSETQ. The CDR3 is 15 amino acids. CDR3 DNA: TGCGCCAGCAGCTTGCTCCCCGTTCCCGTAGATACGCAGTATTTT. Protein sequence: CASSLLPVPVDTQYF.

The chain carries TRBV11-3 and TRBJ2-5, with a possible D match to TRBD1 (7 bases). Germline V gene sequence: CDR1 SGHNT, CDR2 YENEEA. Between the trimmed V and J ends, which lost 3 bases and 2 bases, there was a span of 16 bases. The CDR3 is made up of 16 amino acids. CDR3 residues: CASSFGGGGKQETQYF. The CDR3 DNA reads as TGTGCCAGCAGCTTCGGAGGGGGCGGAAAACAAGAGACCCAGTACTTC.

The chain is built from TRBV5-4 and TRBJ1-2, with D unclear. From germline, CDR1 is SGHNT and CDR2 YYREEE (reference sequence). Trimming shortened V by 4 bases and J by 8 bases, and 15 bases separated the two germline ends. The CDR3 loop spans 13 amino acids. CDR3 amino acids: CASSPTGLRGYTF. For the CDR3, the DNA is TGTGCCAGCAGCCCGACGGGTTTGAGGGGCTACACCTTC.

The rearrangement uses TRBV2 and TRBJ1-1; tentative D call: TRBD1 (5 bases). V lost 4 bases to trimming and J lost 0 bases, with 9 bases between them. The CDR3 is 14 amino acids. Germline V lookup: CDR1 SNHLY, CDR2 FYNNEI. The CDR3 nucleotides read TGTGCCAGCAGTGGATCAGGGATGAACACTGAAGCTTTCTTT. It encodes CASSGSGMNTEAFF.

The CDR3 DNA follows: TGTGCCAGCAGCTCCGAGTCACAGGGGGTTGGGGCCAACGTCCTGACTTTC. Translation gives CASSSESQGVGANVLTF. The chain recombines TRBV7-2 with TRBJ2-6; 8 nucleotides agree with TRBD1. The CDR3 runs to 17 residues. Germline CDR1 and CDR2: SGHTA and FQGNSA. V gave up 4 bases and J gave up 3 bases; unmatched junction bases: 8.

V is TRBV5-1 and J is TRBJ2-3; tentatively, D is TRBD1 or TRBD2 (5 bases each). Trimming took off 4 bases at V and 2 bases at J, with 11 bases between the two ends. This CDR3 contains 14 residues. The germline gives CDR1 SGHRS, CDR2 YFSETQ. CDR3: CASSPGTHTDTQYF. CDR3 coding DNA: TGCGCCAGCAGCCCCGGGACCCACACAGATACGCAGTATTTT.

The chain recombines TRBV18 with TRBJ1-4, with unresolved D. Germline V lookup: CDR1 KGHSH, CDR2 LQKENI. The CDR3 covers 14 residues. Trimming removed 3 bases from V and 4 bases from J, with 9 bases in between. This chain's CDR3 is CASSPFGDNEKLFF. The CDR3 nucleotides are TGTGCCAGCTCACCTTTCGGGGATAATGAAAAACTGTTTTTT.